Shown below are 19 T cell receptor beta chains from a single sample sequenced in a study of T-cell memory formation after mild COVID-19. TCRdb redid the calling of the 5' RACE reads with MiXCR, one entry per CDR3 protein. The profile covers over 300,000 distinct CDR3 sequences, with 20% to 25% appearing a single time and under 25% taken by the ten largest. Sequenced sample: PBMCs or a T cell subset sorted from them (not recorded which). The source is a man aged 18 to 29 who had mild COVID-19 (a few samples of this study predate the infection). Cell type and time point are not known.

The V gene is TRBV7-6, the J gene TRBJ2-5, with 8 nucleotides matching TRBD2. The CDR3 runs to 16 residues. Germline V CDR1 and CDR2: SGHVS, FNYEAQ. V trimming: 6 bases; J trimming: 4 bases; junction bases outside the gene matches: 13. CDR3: CASSWRGVTEGETQYF. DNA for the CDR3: TGTGCCAGCAGTTGGCGGGGGGTCACGGAGGGAGAGACCCAGTACTTC.

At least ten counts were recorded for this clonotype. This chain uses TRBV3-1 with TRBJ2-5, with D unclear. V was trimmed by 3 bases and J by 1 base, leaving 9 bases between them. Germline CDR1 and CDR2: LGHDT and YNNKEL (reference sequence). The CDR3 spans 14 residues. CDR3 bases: TGTGCCAGCAGCCAGAGCGAGGCCCAAGAGACCCAGTACTTC. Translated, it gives CASSQSEAQETQYF.

CDR3 residues: CASSRTDSGANVLTF. In nucleotides, the CDR3 is TGTGCCAGCAGCCGGACCGACTCTGGGGCCAACGTCCTGACTTTC. The chain uses TRBV7-2 and TRBJ2-6; D is uncertain. CDR3 length equals 15 residues. V was pared by 5 bases and J by 0 bases, with 8 bases between. CDR1 and CDR2 from the germline V gene are SGHTA and FQGNSA.

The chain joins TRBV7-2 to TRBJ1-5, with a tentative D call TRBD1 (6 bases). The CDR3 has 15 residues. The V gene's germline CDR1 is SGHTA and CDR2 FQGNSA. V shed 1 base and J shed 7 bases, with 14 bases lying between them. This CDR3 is CASSLVAGEKQPQHF. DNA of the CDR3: TGTGCCAGCAGCTTAGTGGCAGGGGAGAAGCAGCCCCAGCATTTT.

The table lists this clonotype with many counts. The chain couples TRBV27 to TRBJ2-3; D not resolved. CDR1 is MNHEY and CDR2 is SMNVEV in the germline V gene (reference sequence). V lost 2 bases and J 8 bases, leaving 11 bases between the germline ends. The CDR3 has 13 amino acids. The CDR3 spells CASSLLVEGTQYF. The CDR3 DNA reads TGTGCCAGCAGTTTACTGGTCGAAGGTACGCAGTATTTT.

This CDR3 is CASSFGAGELTDTQYF. CDR3 coding DNA: TGTGCCAGCAGTTTTGGGGCGGGGGAATTGACAGATACGCAGTATTTT. The chain employs TRBV12-3 or TRBV12-4 and TRBJ2-3; 7 bases align to TRBD2. This CDR3 has 16 residues. The trim removed 3 bases at V and 3 bases at J, leaving 9 bases unmatched.

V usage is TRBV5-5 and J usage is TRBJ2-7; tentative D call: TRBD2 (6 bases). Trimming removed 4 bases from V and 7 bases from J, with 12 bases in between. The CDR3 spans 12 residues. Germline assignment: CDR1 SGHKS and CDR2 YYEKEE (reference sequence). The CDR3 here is CASSRDWGEQYF. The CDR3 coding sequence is TGTGCCAGCAGCCGGGACTGGGGTGAGCAGTACTTC. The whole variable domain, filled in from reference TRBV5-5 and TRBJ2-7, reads DAGVTQSPTHLIKTRGQQVTLRCSPISGHKSVSWYQQVLGQGPQFIFQYYEKEERGRGNFPDRFSARQFPNYSSELNVNALLLGDSALYLCASSRDWGEQYFGPGTRLTVT.

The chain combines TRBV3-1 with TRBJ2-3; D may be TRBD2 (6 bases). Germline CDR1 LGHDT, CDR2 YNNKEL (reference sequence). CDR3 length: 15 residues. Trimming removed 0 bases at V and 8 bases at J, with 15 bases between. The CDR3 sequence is CASSQDLGGAGTQYF. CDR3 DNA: TGTGCCAGCAGCCAAGATCTGGGCGGGGCGGGTACGCAGTATTTT.

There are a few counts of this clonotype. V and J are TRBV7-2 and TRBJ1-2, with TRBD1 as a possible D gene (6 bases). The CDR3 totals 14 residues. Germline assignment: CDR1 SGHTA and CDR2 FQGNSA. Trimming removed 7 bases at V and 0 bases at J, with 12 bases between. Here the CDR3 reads CASTPGATNYGYTF. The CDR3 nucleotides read TGTGCCAGCACCCCGGGGGCCACTAACTATGGCTACACCTTC.

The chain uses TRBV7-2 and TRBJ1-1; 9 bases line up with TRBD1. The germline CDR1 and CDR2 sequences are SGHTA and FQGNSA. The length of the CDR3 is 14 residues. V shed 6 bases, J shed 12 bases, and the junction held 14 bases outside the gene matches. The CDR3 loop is CASSSPPGQGIPFF. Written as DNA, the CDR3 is TGTGCCAGCAGTTCTCCTCCAGGACAGGGGATTCCTTTCTTT.

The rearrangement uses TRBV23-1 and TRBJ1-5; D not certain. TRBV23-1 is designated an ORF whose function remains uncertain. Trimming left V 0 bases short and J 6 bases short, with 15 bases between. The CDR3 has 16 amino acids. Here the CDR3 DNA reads TGCGCCAGCAGTCAATCGGTAGCGAAGGGTGCTCAGCCCCAGCATTTT. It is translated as CASSQSVAKGAQPQHF.

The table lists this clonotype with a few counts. The CDR3 DNA reads TGTGCCAGCAGCGAGGGACTAGCTGGGGAGACCCAGTACTTC. This encodes CASSEGLAGETQYF. The gene calls are TRBV9 and TRBJ2-5; 9 bases match TRBD2. Per the germline V gene, CDR1 is SGDLS and CDR2 is YYNGEE. J was trimmed by 5 bases and V by 3 bases; bases with no gene match: 5. There are 14 residues in the CDR3.

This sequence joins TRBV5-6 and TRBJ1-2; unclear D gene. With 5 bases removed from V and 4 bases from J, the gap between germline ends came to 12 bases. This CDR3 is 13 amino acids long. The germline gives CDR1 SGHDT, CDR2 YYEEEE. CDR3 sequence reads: CASSGGLSYGYTF. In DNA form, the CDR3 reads TGTGCCAGCAGTGGAGGTCTTAGCTATGGCTACACCTTC.

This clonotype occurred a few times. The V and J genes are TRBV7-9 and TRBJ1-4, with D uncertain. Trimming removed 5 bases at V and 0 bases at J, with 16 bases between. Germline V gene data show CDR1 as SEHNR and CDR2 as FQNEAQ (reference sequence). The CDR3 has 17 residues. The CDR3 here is CASSRRVGSATNEKLFF. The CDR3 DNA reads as TGTGCCAGCAGCAGGCGAGTGGGAAGCGCAACTAATGAAAAACTGTTTTTT.

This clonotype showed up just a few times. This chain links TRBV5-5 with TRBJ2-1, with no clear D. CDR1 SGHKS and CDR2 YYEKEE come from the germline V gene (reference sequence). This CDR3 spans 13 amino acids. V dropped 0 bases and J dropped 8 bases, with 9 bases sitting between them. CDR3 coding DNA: TGTGCCAGCAGCTTGGCGGTTTGGGATGAGCAGTTCTTC. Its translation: CASSLAVWDEQFF.

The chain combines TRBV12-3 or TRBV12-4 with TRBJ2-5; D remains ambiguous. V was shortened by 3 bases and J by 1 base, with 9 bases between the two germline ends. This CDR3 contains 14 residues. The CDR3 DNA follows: TGTGCCAGCAGTTTTACTCGTGCCCAAGAGACCCAGTACTTC. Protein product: CASSFTRAQETQYF.

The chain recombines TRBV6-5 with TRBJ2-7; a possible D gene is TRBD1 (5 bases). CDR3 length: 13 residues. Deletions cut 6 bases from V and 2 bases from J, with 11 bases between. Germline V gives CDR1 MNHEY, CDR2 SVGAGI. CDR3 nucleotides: TGTGCCAGCAGCTCACGGACACCCTACGAGCAGTACTTC. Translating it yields CASSSRTPYEQYF.

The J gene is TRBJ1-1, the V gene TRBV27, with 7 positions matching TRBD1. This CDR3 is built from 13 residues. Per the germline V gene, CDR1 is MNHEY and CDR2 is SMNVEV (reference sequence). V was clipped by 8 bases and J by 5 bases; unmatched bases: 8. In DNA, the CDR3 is TGTGCCAGCTCTCAGGGGGTTGGGACTGAAGCTTTCTTT. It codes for CASSQGVGTEAFF.

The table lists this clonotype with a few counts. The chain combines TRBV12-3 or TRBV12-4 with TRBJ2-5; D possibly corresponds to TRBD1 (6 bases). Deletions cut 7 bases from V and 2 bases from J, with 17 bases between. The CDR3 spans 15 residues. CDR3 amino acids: CASNGDTEIQETQYF. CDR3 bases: TGTGCCAGCAATGGGGACACGGAAATTCAAGAGACCCAGTACTTC.